The following is a T cell receptor (beta chain) sequence with its context. Antigen unknown. This CDR3 spans 18 amino acids. Per germline, CDR1 SGHDN and CDR2 FVKESK. V lost 0 bases, J lost 7 bases, and 10 bases stayed unmatched. The data derive from a study of regulatory T cells in long-lasting Graves disease. For the study at large: With positive TSH receptor antibodies and over 5 years of antithyroid drugs, Graves' disease was considered persistent. Study-wide results and limits: With some 2,800 shared public clonotypes, persistent patients exceeded new patients, who shared approximately 880. No thyroid tissue was studied; the work used peripheral blood only.

Time point defined: persistent/refractory GD, antithyroid drugs over 5 years with positive TRAb. PBMC-extracted RNA yielded the TCR library. EDTA tubes collected roughly 10 milliliters of peripheral blood. Relying on iRepertoire HTBI primers and Arm-PCR of CDR3 regions, the team built TCR beta libraries. Via MiXCR, TCRdb re-called the multiplex PCR reads, giving one row per CDR3 protein. The data contain about 340,000 distinct CDR3 sequences, roughly a fifth of them singletons. This clonotype was obtained from a female donor with Graves disease. The chain links TRBV14 to TRBJ2-1, with 12 bases that match TRBD2. The sample in question was peripheral blood mononuclear cells (PBMCs), obtained when the disease was refractory, from a patient treated with antithyroid drugs. The chain's CDR3 is CASSQDFKTSGSRNEQFF. In DNA form, the CDR3 reads TGTGCCAGCAGCCAAGATTTTAAGACTAGCGGGAGTAGGAATGAGCAGTTCTTC.